This T cell receptor beta chain came from a study of T-cell reconstitution after alpha-beta-depleted transplantation in children. Many counts were recorded for this clonotype. Construction of the TCRbeta library involved unique molecular identifiers. TCRdb re-analysed the PCR reads in MiXCR, keeping a single row per CDR3 protein. This table holds more than 85,000 distinct CDR3 sequences, under 7% found once. The CDR3 has 14 residues. CDR1 SGDLS and CDR2 YYNGEE come from the germline V gene. Trimming shortened V by 0 bases and J by 8 bases, and 12 bases separated the two germline ends. The input for sequencing was PBMCs, mostly from graft donor cells, taken 60 days after TCRalphabeta/CD19-depleted stem cell transplant. This receptor was identified in a female patient aged 2 to 10 who had a stem cell transplant for Fanconi anemia, so the T cells may come from the graft donor. This rearrangement joins TRBV9 to TRBJ2-1, with D unresolved. The CDR3 reads CASSVGRSFHEQFF. Here the CDR3 DNA reads TGTGCCAGCAGCGTAGGTAGATCTTTCCATGAGCAGTTCTTC.